This T cell receptor beta chain was profiled in a study of OX40 agonist ivuxolimab in advanced cancers. In the study overall: Hepatocellular carcinoma, melanoma, renal cell or head and neck cancer occurred in dose-escalation patients.

Study-wide points: Compared with CD4+, CD8+ T cells on average had more expanded clones.

A few counts support this clone. The antigen is unknown. TCRdb's table, derived via immunoSEQ multiplex PCR, lists solely in-frame clones and lacks some. Among 65,000 to 80,000 clones listed, roughly 83% were seen once. CDR3 length equals 14 residues. Trimming stripped 7 bases from V and 7 bases from J, with 14 bases between. Germline CDR1 is MNHNY and CDR2 is SVGAGI (reference sequence). This material consisted of CD4+ or CD8+ T cells sorted from blood, taken in a trial of the OX40 agonist ivuxolimab. The source of this sequence is an adult with an advanced solid tumor such as melanoma, head and neck, liver or kidney cancer. The chain carries TRBV6-6 and TRBJ1-6; D unresolved. Here the CDR3 reads CASTLGSANSPLHF. Written as DNA, the CDR3 is TGTGCCAGCACCCTGGGTAGCGCCAATTCACCCCTCCACTTT.